Listed below are T cell receptor beta chains from one sample, sequenced in a study of blood T cell repertoires in COVID-19. Using immunoSEQ multiplex PCR, the repertoire was profiled, and TCRdb retains in-frame clones only, with some absent. The sample consists of about 200,000 clones, 84% of them appearing once. Material: PBMCs or T cells enriched from blood (not recorded which). The receptors were gathered from a young woman who had been exposed to COVID-19. Each CDR3 is given with its conserved first and last residue. D genes are given only for firm matches. Not all rows give a size; the values are once, few, many and, for expanded clones, a class.

d_call clone_size j_call v_call cdr3_nt cdr3_aa
. . TRBJ2-5 TRBV7-7 TGTGCTAGCAGCTTATCCCGAGGAGAGACCCAGTACTTC CASSLSRGETQYF
. . TRBJ1-4 TRBV5-6 TGTGCCAGCAGCTCCGGACAATCCGGAAGAAAACTGTTTTTT CASSSGQSGRKLFF
TRBD1 . TRBJ2-7 TRBV5-6 TGTGCCAGCAGCCTGACCGGGACAGCCTTTTACGAGCAGTACTTC CASSLTGTAFYEQYF
TRBD2 . TRBJ2-1 TRBV10-2 TGCGCCAGCAGTGTTAGCGGGGGTGGCTATGAGCAGTTCTTC CASSVSGGGYEQFF
. . TRBJ1-1 TRBV2 TGTGCCAGCAGTGCCGGGCGATCAGGGGCCGCTGAAGCTTTCTTT CASSAGRSGAAEAFF
. . TRBJ2-7 TRBV10-3 TGTGCCATCAGTTCACAAGAAGGCGGGGATCTCTACGAGCAGTACTTC CAISSQEGGDLYEQYF
TRBD2 . TRBJ2-7 TRBV12-3/TRBV12-4 TGTGCCAGCAGCCCCTGGGGGGGCTACGAGCAGTACTTC CASSPWGGYEQYF
. . TRBJ1-5 TRBV6-2/TRBV6-3 TGTGCCAGCACCCCAGGACAGCCTATTCAGCCCCAGCATTTT CASTPGQPIQPQHF
. . TRBJ2-2 TRBV2 TGTGCCAGCAGTGAATTGGGCAACACCGGGGAGCTGTTTTTT CASSELGNTGELFF
. once TRBJ1-2 TRBV3-1/TRBV3-2 TGTGCCAGCAGCCCAAAGGGCACAGGGTCTAACTATGGCTACACCTTC CASSPKGTGSNYGYTF
. . TRBJ2-5 TRBV10-1 TGCGCCAGCAGTGAGTCGAGGGGGTCGAGCGAGACCCAGTACTTC CASSESRGSSETQYF
. . TRBJ2-5 TRBV5-5 TGTGCCAGCAGCAAGAGGCAGGGAGAGACCCAGTACTTC CASSKRQGETQYF
. . TRBJ2-5 TRBV5-4 TGTGCCAGCGGTACGAGCGAGCAAGAGACCCAGTACTTC CASGTSEQETQYF
. . TRBJ1-1 TRBV15 TGTGCCACCAGCAGAGGATTAGCCGGGGGCACTGAAGCTTTCTTT CATSRGLAGGTEAFF
. few TRBJ1-1 TRBV12-3/TRBV12-4 TGTGCCAGCAGTTTTTACAAAAACACTGAAGCTTTCTTT CASSFYKNTEAFF
. . TRBJ2-7 TRBV7-6 TGTGCCAGCAGCTTAAGAGCGGCTATAGTGGATACTTCCTACGAGCAGTACTTC CASSLRAAIVDTSYEQYF
TRBD1 . TRBJ1-2 TRBV4-1 TGCGCCAGCAGCCGAGAGGACAGGGTTACCTATGGCTACACCTTC CASSREDRVTYGYTF
. few TRBJ2-4 TRBV4-1 TGCGCCAGCTCAACTACAGCCAAAAACATTCAGTACTTC CASSTTAKNIQYF
TRBD1 . TRBJ1-3 TRBV6-5 TGTGCCAGCAGTCGGGACAGGGGTTACACCATATATTTT CASSRDRGYTIYF
TRBD1 . TRBJ2-3 TRBV6-5 TGTGCCAGCAGCCGGGGACAGCTTCGCACAGATACGCAGTATTTT CASSRGQLRTDTQYF
TRBD1 . TRBJ2-5 TRBV12-3/TRBV12-4 TGTGCCAGCAGTCTGACAGGGGGAGAGACCCAGTACTTC CASSLTGGETQYF
. . TRBJ2-7 TRBV7-3 TGTGCCAGCAGCTTAACTTCGGGGTCCTACGAGCAGTACTTC CASSLTSGSYEQYF
. . TRBJ2-2 TRBV5-5 TGTGCCAGCAGCTTGATCGACACCGGGGAGCTGTTTTTT CASSLIDTGELFF
TRBD1 . TRBJ2-7 TRBV19 TGTGCCAGTAGTATAACGGTCAGGACAGGGGACGTATACTCCTACGAGCAGTACTTC CASSITVRTGDVYSYEQYF
. . TRBJ2-5 TRBV3-1/TRBV3-2 TGTGCCAGCAGCTACCGGGACTACCAAGAGACCCAGTACTTC CASSYRDYQETQYF